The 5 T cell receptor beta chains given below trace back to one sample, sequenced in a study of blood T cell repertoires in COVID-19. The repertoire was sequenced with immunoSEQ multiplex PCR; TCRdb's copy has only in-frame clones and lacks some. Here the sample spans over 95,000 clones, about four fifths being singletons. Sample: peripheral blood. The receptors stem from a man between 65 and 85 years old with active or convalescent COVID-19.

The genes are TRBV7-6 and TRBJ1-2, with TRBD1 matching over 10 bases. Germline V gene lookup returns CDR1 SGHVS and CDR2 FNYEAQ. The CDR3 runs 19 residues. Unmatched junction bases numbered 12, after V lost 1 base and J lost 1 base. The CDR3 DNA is TGTGCCAGCAGCTTAGGGGCTGGATGGGGGACAGGGGATAACTATGGCTACACCTTC. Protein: CASSLGAGWGTGDNYGYTF.

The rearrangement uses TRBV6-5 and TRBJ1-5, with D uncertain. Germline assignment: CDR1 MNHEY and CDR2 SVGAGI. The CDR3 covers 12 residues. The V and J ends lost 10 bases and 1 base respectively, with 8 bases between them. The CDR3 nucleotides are TGTGCCATCCGCGGGAGCAATCAGCCCCAGCATTTT. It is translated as CAIRGSNQPQHF.

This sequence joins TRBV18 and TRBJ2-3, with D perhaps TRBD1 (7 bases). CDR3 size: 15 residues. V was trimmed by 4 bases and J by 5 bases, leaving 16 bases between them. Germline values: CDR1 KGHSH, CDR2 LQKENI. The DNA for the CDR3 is TGTGCCAGCTCACTGAGTGCTCAGGGGGGAGATACGCAGTATTTT. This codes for CASSLSAQGGDTQYF.

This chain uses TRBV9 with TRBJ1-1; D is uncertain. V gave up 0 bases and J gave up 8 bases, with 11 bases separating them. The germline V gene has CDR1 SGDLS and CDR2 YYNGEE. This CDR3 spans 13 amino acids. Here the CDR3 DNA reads TGTGCCAGCAGCGTAGAAGGGAGCAGGGAAGCTTTCTTT. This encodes CASSVEGSREAFF. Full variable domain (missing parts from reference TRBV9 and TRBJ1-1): DSGVTQTPKHLITATGQRVTLRCSPRSGDLSVYWYQQSLDQGLQFLIQYYNGEERAKGNILERFSAQQFPDLHSELNLSSLELGDSALYFCASSVEGSREAFFGQGTRLTVV.

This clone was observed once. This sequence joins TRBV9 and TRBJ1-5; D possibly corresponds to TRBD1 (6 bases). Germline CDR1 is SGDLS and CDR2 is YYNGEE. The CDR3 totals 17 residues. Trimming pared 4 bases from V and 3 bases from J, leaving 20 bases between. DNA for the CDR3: TGTGCCAGCAGCCAGCCGAGGCAGGGACACCCCAATCAGCCCCAGCATTTT. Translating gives CASSQPRQGHPNQPQHF.